A selection of T cell receptor beta chains follows, all from one sample in a study of vaccination and CD4 T cells after COVID-19. MiXCR, applied by TCRdb to the PCR reads, yields one record per CDR3 protein. Of around 13,000 distinct CDR3 sequences in the sample, 76% are singletons; the top ten hold roughly 19%. No antigen is known for these receptors. Sequencing was done on a sample of CD4+ T cells from blood, cultured in vitro. All receptors derive from a human donor who had recovered from COVID-19. Each CDR3 is given with its conserved first and last residue. Each record gives: CDR3 DNA, CDR3 protein, J gene, D gene, V gene, clone size. D genes are given only for firm matches. Only part of the rows carry a size: once, few, many, or a class if the clone is expanded.

CDR3nt: TGTGCCAGTAGTATAGCGCGGGAGACGAAAGAGACCCAGTACTTC
CDR3aa: CASSIARETKETQYF
j_gene: TRBJ2-5
d_gene: TRBD2
v_gene: TRBV19
abundance: -

CDR3nt: TGTGCCAGCAGCTTAAATGGACAGGGTGGAGCTTTCTTT
CDR3aa: CASSLNGQGGAFF
j_gene: TRBJ1-1
d_gene: TRBD1
v_gene: TRBV7-3
abundance: -

CDR3nt: TGTGCCAGCAGCTTAGGGGGGATTTTAAGCACAGATACGCAGTATTTT
CDR3aa: CASSLGGILSTDTQYF
j_gene: TRBJ2-3
d_gene: -
v_gene: TRBV7-2
abundance: -

CDR3nt: TGTGCCAGCAGTCCCCTGGGACAGGGGGCGAACTATGGCTACACCTTC
CDR3aa: CASSPLGQGANYGYTF
j_gene: TRBJ1-2
d_gene: TRBD1
v_gene: TRBV27
abundance: -

CDR3nt: TGTGCCACCAGCAGAGCGGGCAGGGGGCTATTCGGCAATCAGCCCCAGCATTTT
CDR3aa: CATSRAGRGLFGNQPQHF
j_gene: TRBJ1-5
d_gene: TRBD1
v_gene: TRBV15
abundance: -

CDR3nt: TGTGCCAGCAGCTTAGAGGCGAGAAACTATGGCTACACCTTC
CDR3aa: CASSLEARNYGYTF
j_gene: TRBJ1-2
d_gene: -
v_gene: TRBV7-2
abundance: -

CDR3nt: TGTGCCAGCCATTTCCGTGGGGATATCGGGACCCAGTACTTC
CDR3aa: CASHFRGDIGTQYF
j_gene: TRBJ2-5
d_gene: -
v_gene: TRBV7-9
abundance: -

CDR3nt: TGCGCCAGCAGCTTGCGACAGGGAGCCGATACGCAGTATTTT
CDR3aa: CASSLRQGADTQYF
j_gene: TRBJ2-3
d_gene: TRBD1
v_gene: TRBV5-1
abundance: once

CDR3nt: TGCGCCAGCAGCCAAGCAGGTCCCCCCACTAATTCACCCCTCCACTTT
CDR3aa: CASSQAGPPTNSPLHF
j_gene: TRBJ1-6
d_gene: -
v_gene: TRBV4-3
abundance: -

CDR3nt: TGTGCCACCAGTGAGCCCCCCGGCGTTCCCCCCTTGTTCTTC
CDR3aa: CATSEPPGVPPLFF
j_gene: TRBJ2-1
d_gene: -
v_gene: TRBV24-1
abundance: -

CDR3nt: TGTGCCAGCAGCATTGGGGAAGCGTCGAGTGGCTACACCTTC
CDR3aa: CASSIGEASSGYTF
j_gene: TRBJ1-2
d_gene: -
v_gene: TRBV28
abundance: -

CDR3nt: TGTGCCAGTAGTATGGCCAGGGGTGGCGAGCAGTACTTC
CDR3aa: CASSMARGGEQYF
j_gene: TRBJ2-7
d_gene: -
v_gene: TRBV19
abundance: -

CDR3nt: TGTGCCAGCAGCTTATTGGACTCCCTCAACTATGGCTACACCTTC
CDR3aa: CASSLLDSLNYGYTF
j_gene: TRBJ1-2
d_gene: -
v_gene: TRBV7-2
abundance: -

CDR3nt: TGTGCCAGTAGCTTTAGCGGTCCTCAAGAGACCCAGTACTTC
CDR3aa: CASSFSGPQETQYF
j_gene: TRBJ2-5
d_gene: -
v_gene: TRBV19
abundance: once

CDR3nt: TGTGCCAGCAGTCCCATTGACGGGAGGGCCGGATACGAGCAGTACTTC
CDR3aa: CASSPIDGRAGYEQYF
j_gene: TRBJ2-7
d_gene: TRBD2
v_gene: TRBV27
abundance: -

CDR3nt: TGTGCCAGCAGTGACCCAGGACGTGGCTACACCTTC
CDR3aa: CASSDPGRGYTF
j_gene: TRBJ1-2
d_gene: -
v_gene: TRBV6-1
abundance: -

CDR3nt: TGTGCCATCGGTACGGCGAACACTGAAGCTTTCTTT
CDR3aa: CAIGTANTEAFF
j_gene: TRBJ1-1
d_gene: -
v_gene: TRBV10-3
abundance: -

CDR3nt: TGTGCCAGCAGCTTCGGGGGCGGGCTCTCCGAGCAGTACTTC
CDR3aa: CASSFGGGLSEQYF
j_gene: TRBJ2-7
d_gene: -
v_gene: TRBV5-4
abundance: -

CDR3nt: TGTGCCAGCAGGGGACGGGCCACCTCCAATAGGTCACCCCTCCACTTT
CDR3aa: CASRGRATSNRSPLHF
j_gene: TRBJ1-6
d_gene: -
v_gene: TRBV2
abundance: -

CDR3nt: TGCAGTGCCGAGGGTATCTCTGGAAACACCATATATTTT
CDR3aa: CSAEGISGNTIYF
j_gene: TRBJ1-3
d_gene: -
v_gene: TRBV20-1
abundance: -

CDR3nt: TGCAGTGCTAGTAAACGGTCGGCTAATGAAAAACTGTTTTTT
CDR3aa: CSASKRSANEKLFF
j_gene: TRBJ1-4
d_gene: -
v_gene: TRBV20-1
abundance: -

CDR3nt: TGTGCCAGCAGCTTGAACAGGGGATCAGAGACCCAGTACTTC
CDR3aa: CASSLNRGSETQYF
j_gene: TRBJ2-5
d_gene: TRBD1
v_gene: TRBV7-2
abundance: -